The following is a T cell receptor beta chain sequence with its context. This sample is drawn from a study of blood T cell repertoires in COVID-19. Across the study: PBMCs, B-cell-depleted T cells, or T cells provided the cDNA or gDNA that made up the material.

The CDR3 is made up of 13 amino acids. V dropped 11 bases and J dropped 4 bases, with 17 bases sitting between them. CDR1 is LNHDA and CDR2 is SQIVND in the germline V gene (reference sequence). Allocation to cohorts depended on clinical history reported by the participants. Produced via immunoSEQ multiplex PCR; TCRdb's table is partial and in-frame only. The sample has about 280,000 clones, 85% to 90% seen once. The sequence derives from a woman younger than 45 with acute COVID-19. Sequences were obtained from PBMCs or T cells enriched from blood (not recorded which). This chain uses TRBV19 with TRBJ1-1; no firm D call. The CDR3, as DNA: TGTGCCTCCACCAAGACTCAGAGCACTGAAGCTTTCTTT. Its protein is CASTKTQSTEAFF.